The 15 T cell receptor beta chains in this list originate from one sample, sequenced in a study of cytomegalovirus exposure and HLA in healthy donors. 13 Jbeta primers and 60 Vbeta primers were used for the PCR. Using immunoSEQ multiplex PCR, the repertoire was profiled, and TCRdb retains in-frame clones only, with some absent. The repertoire holds approximately 170,000 clones, with around 78% as singletons. Sample: PBMCs. Receptor source: a man aged 40-50 years in good health and CMV-seronegative.

In this sample, this clone turned up a few times. The J gene is TRBJ1-1, the V gene TRBV18; 11 bases are shared with TRBD1. The CDR3 runs 14 residues. V lost 5 bases, J lost 7 bases, and 6 bases stayed unmatched. Germline V gene lookup returns CDR1 KGHSH and CDR2 LQKENI. The CDR3 here is CASSKGQGVIEAFF. CDR3 nucleotides: TGTGCCAGCTCAAAGGGACAGGGGGTAATTGAAGCTTTCTTT.

The chain has TRBV30 and TRBJ2-1; 8 bases agree with TRBD2. This CDR3 contains 12 residues. The germline V gene has CDR1 GTSNPN and CDR2 SVGIG (reference sequence). CDR3 DNA sequence: TGTGGCGCGGGAGGAGTCTACAATGAGCAGTTCTTC. This translates into CGAGGVYNEQFF.

The rearrangement joins TRBV15 to TRBJ2-1, with 9 positions matching TRBD2. V lost 3 bases, J lost 4 bases, and 7 bases stayed unmatched. Germline values: CDR1 LNHNV, CDR2 YYDKDF (reference sequence). CDR3 size: 16 residues. This CDR3 reads CATSSLSGRDYNEQFF. Here the CDR3 DNA reads TGTGCCACCAGCAGTCTTAGCGGGAGAGATTACAATGAGCAGTTCTTC.

The V gene is TRBV2, the J gene TRBJ2-7, with a tentative D call TRBD2 (6 bases). CDR1 is SNHLY and CDR2 is FYNNEI in the germline V gene. The CDR3 spans 15 residues. V shed 0 bases and J shed 3 bases, with 12 bases lying between them. The CDR3 loop reads CASSEAAAGRYEQYF. CDR3 coding DNA: TGTGCCAGCAGTGAAGCCGCGGCGGGACGCTACGAGCAGTACTTC.

This clone was seen a few times. V gene TRBV4-1 combines with J gene TRBJ2-5; no clear D gene. V was clipped by 1 base and J by 4 bases, with 7 bases between them. Germline V gene sequence: CDR1 MGHRA, CDR2 YSYEKL. CDR3 length: 13 residues. The CDR3 region has the DNA TGCGCCAGCAGCCAAGTTCGCGGAGAGACCCAGTACTTC. As protein: CASSQVRGETQYF.

The chain is built from TRBV15 and TRBJ2-5, with D tentatively TRBD2 (6 bases). V lost 0 bases, J lost 4 bases, and 12 bases lay in between. The V gene's germline CDR1 is LNHNV and CDR2 YYDKDF (reference sequence). CDR3 length equals 15 residues. CDR3 residues: CATSRDPAGRETQYF. In DNA, the CDR3 is TGTGCCACCAGCAGAGATCCCGCGGGACGAGAGACCCAGTACTTC.

The chain employs TRBV29-1 and TRBJ2-1; a possible D gene is TRBD1 (6 bases). This CDR3 comprises 14 residues. CDR1 is SQVTM and CDR2 is ANQGSEA in the germline V gene. V lost 6 bases and J 3 bases, leaving 15 bases between the germline ends. CDR3 sequence: CSVLLNRDYNEQFF. The CDR3 nucleotides are TGCAGCGTGCTCCTTAACAGGGACTACAATGAGCAGTTCTTC.

The chain couples TRBV11-2 to TRBJ2-1, with 11 nucleotides matching TRBD2. Unmatched junction bases numbered 7, after V lost 4 bases and J lost 8 bases. This CDR3 is built from 15 residues. CDR1 and CDR2 (germline): SGHAT, FQNNGV. The CDR3 loop is CASSSTGLAADEQFF. CDR3 DNA: TGTGCCAGCAGCTCTACGGGACTAGCGGCTGATGAGCAGTTCTTC.

The V and J genes are TRBV7-8 and TRBJ2-5, with 10 bases identical to TRBD1. Germline loops: CDR1 SGHVS, CDR2 FQNEAQ. The CDR3 totals 17 residues. With 5 bases clipped from V and 4 bases from J, the junction kept 13 bases outside the gene matches. For the CDR3, the DNA is TGTGCCAGCAGCCCCGACCCCCGGGACAGGGGTTCAGAGACCCAGTACTTC. Translated: CASSPDPRDRGSETQYF.

The chain carries TRBV11-2 and TRBJ2-2; the D gene is possibly TRBD2 (6 bases). This CDR3 contains 15 residues. Germline-derived CDR1 and CDR2 are SGHAT and FQNNGV. The V gene lost 8 bases and the J gene lost 0 bases, with 13 bases spanning the gap. The CDR3 reads CASPPRGANTGELFF. The DNA for the CDR3 is TGTGCCAGCCCCCCACGCGGGGCGAACACCGGGGAGCTGTTTTTT.

The rearrangement joins TRBV7-9 to TRBJ1-1; the D gene is possibly TRBD1 (5 bases). The CDR3 loop spans 14 amino acids. V gave up 7 bases and J gave up 6 bases, with 18 bases separating them. Per the germline V gene, CDR1 is SEHNR and CDR2 is FQNEAQ (reference sequence). DNA of the CDR3: TGTGCCAGCACCCCTCGGGGGGGTAGCGCTGAAGCTTTCTTT. It encodes CASTPRGGSAEAFF.

The V call is TRBV29-1, the J call TRBJ1-5; a weak D match, TRBD1 (5 bases). CDR3 size: 13 residues. V gave up 1 base and J gave up 5 bases, with 9 bases separating them. The germline V gene has CDR1 SQVTM and CDR2 ANQGSEA. The CDR3: CSVEGQGDQPQHF. DNA for the CDR3: TGCAGCGTTGAAGGCCAGGGCGATCAGCCCCAGCATTTT. The variable domain in full, with the rest retrieved from reference TRBV29-1 and TRBJ1-5, is SAVISQKPSRDICQRGTSLTIQCQVDSQVTMMFWYRQQPGQSLTLIATANQGSEATYESGFVIDKFPISRPNLTFSTLTVSNMSPEDSSIYLCSVEGQGDQPQHFGDGTRLSIL.

This clone is a singleton in its sample. The chain has TRBV6-1 and TRBJ2-1, with 11 bases identical to TRBD2. Trimming removed 2 bases from V and 3 bases from J; junction bases left unmatched: 6. Germline values: CDR1 MNHNS, CDR2 SASEGT. This CDR3 region has 17 residues. CDR3 bases: TGTGCCAGCAGTGAAACCTTCACTAGCGGGAGCTACAATGAGCAGTTCTTC. Translated: CASSETFTSGSYNEQFF.

This rearrangement joins TRBV6-1 to TRBJ2-7, with a weak D call TRBD1 (6 bases). The ends were cut back, 6 bases at V and 3 bases at J, with 15 bases in the middle. The CDR3 has 14 amino acids. Per the germline V gene, CDR1 is MNHNS and CDR2 is SASEGT. CDR3 amino acids: CASRPRDTVYEQYF. In DNA form, the CDR3 reads TGTGCCAGCAGGCCCCGGGACACCGTCTACGAGCAGTACTTC.

In its sample, this clone was seen once. The CDR3 sequence: CATQPVPGRREETQYF. DNA of the CDR3: TGTGCCACCCAGCCGGTTCCCGGGAGGAGAGAGGAGACCCAGTACTTC. The chain carries TRBV15 and TRBJ2-5; 7 bases are shared with TRBD2. CDR1 is LNHNV and CDR2 is YYDKDF in the germline V gene (reference sequence). The CDR3 has 16 amino acids. Trimming removed 8 bases from V and 5 bases from J; junction bases left unmatched: 17. Based on the CDR3 plus reference TRBV15 and TRBJ2-5, the full variable domain is DAMVIQNPRYQVTQFGKPVTLSCSQTLNHNVMYWYQQKSSQAPKLLFHYYDKDFNNEADTPDNFQSRRPNTSFCFLDIRSPGLGDTAMYLCATQPVPGRREETQYFGPGTRLLVL.